A selection of T cell receptor beta chains follows, all from one sample in a study of OX40 agonist ivuxolimab in advanced cancers. TCRdb keeps only in-frame clones here, not all; method: immunoSEQ multiplex PCR. The top ten hold over 4.5% of the sample, which has 70,000 to 85,000 clones, just over 90% seen once. Material: CD4+ or CD8+ T cells sorted from blood, obtained in a trial of the OX40 agonist ivuxolimab. All receptors derive from an adult with an advanced solid tumor such as melanoma, head and neck, liver or kidney cancer. The conserved cysteine and the conserved F or W are not part of the CDR3 here. Each record gives: CDR3 protein, V gene, J gene.

cdr3_aa: SVEGGAGRRVNEQF
v_call: TRBV29-1
j_call: TRBJ2-1

cdr3_aa: ASSATGGMNTEAF
v_call: TRBV7-3
j_call: TRBJ1-1

cdr3_aa: SVEGTANYGYT
v_call: TRBV29-1
j_call: TRBJ1-2

cdr3_aa: ASSRGGGLGYGYT
v_call: TRBV9
j_call: TRBJ1-2

cdr3_aa: AWGWRANYGYT
v_call: TRBV30
j_call: TRBJ1-2

cdr3_aa: ASSPQMDYYKETQY
v_call: TRBV27
j_call: TRBJ2-5

cdr3_aa: ASSFLAGVSYNEQF
v_call: TRBV7-3
j_call: TRBJ2-1

cdr3_aa: ASRPRLAGDYEQY
v_call: TRBV6-5
j_call: TRBJ2-7

cdr3_aa: ASSSPQVMNTEAF
v_call: TRBV7-9
j_call: TRBJ1-1

cdr3_aa: ASSTALGLYNEQF
v_call: TRBV7-6
j_call: TRBJ2-1

cdr3_aa: ASSFRDSRPNEQF
v_call: TRBV7-6
j_call: TRBJ2-1

cdr3_aa: ASSLFDSSPNYNEQF
v_call: TRBV7-9
j_call: TRBJ2-1

cdr3_aa: ASSSRGPAEQY
v_call: TRBV11-1
j_call: TRBJ2-7

cdr3_aa: ASSKEGGASYNEQF
v_call: TRBV21-1
j_call: TRBJ2-1

cdr3_aa: ASSLTLAGAGGELF
v_call: TRBV7-9
j_call: TRBJ2-2

cdr3_aa: ASSLYRPLLDQPQH
v_call: TRBV27
j_call: TRBJ1-5

cdr3_aa: ASSLGQGAHYGYT
v_call: TRBV5-1
j_call: TRBJ1-2

cdr3_aa: ASSLAGGRYETQY
v_call: TRBV11-2
j_call: TRBJ2-5

cdr3_aa: ASSIAGGTYNEQF
v_call: TRBV19
j_call: TRBJ2-1

cdr3_aa: ASSDVPMWSTDTQY
v_call: TRBV6-1
j_call: TRBJ2-3

cdr3_aa: ASSIMGGGFTEAF
v_call: TRBV19
j_call: TRBJ1-1

cdr3_aa: ASTGTGGYGYT
v_call: TRBV27
j_call: TRBJ1-2

cdr3_aa: ASLSGYLATTDTQY
v_call: TRBV28
j_call: TRBJ2-3

cdr3_aa: ASSSRSYTEEAF
v_call: TRBV6-6
j_call: TRBJ1-1

cdr3_aa: ASSLWTSRASEKLF
v_call: TRBV7-9
j_call: TRBJ1-4

cdr3_aa: ASTSSPDTQY
v_call: TRBV25-1
j_call: TRBJ2-3

cdr3_aa: ASSYAGRGTEAF
v_call: TRBV6-5
j_call: TRBJ1-1

cdr3_aa: ASSDGTGVAKNIQY
v_call: TRBV6-1
j_call: TRBJ2-4

cdr3_aa: ASSYPYT
v_call: TRBV6-5
j_call: TRBJ1-2

cdr3_aa: ASSLAVGTEVISYEQY
v_call: TRBV7-2
j_call: TRBJ2-7

cdr3_aa: ASSHGGPEQY
v_call: TRBV7-3
j_call: TRBJ2-7

cdr3_aa: ASSLRLAGAQETQY
v_call: TRBV7-9
j_call: TRBJ2-5

cdr3_aa: ASSLWPYETANGNTIY
v_call: TRBV28
j_call: TRBJ1-3

cdr3_aa: AWSWGPLMDTEAF
v_call: TRBV30
j_call: TRBJ1-1

cdr3_aa: ASSAGLAGANEQF
v_call: TRBV19
j_call: TRBJ2-1

cdr3_aa: ASSLTDYEQY
v_call: TRBV7-9
j_call: TRBJ2-7

cdr3_aa: ASSVLGPGELF
v_call: TRBV6-5
j_call: TRBJ2-2

cdr3_aa: ASSYEGGAEPQH
v_call: TRBV6-6
j_call: TRBJ1-5

cdr3_aa: AWSVIRLNTEAF
v_call: TRBV30
j_call: TRBJ1-1

cdr3_aa: ASSEGMQETQY
v_call: TRBV25-1
j_call: TRBJ2-5

cdr3_aa: ASKKEREATFVEQY
v_call: TRBV27
j_call: TRBJ2-7

cdr3_aa: ASSQDPFEGLNEKLF
v_call: TRBV14
j_call: TRBJ1-4

cdr3_aa: SVEGTGAYEQY
v_call: TRBV29-1
j_call: TRBJ2-7

cdr3_aa: ASSLGPDRGSTDTQY
v_call: TRBV7-3
j_call: TRBJ2-3

cdr3_aa: ASSRGTGLNEQF
v_call: TRBV28
j_call: TRBJ2-1

cdr3_aa: ASKELGDSLGGYT
v_call: TRBV18
j_call: TRBJ1-2

cdr3_aa: ASSLVGLARTDTQY
v_call: TRBV7-9
j_call: TRBJ2-3

cdr3_aa: ASSFWREIREQF
v_call: TRBV28
j_call: TRBJ2-1

cdr3_aa: ASSYGLAGEEGELF
v_call: TRBV5-4
j_call: TRBJ2-2

cdr3_aa: ASSFGRNNSPLH
v_call: TRBV27
j_call: TRBJ1-6

cdr3_aa: ASSATGATNEKLF
v_call: TRBV9
j_call: TRBJ1-4

cdr3_aa: ASSSGGTEAF
v_call: TRBV19
j_call: TRBJ1-1

cdr3_aa: ATSIQGANYGYT
v_call: TRBV15
j_call: TRBJ1-2

cdr3_aa: ASSSLPERETQY
v_call: TRBV27
j_call: TRBJ2-5

cdr3_aa: SALQETQY
v_call: TRBV20-1
j_call: TRBJ2-5

cdr3_aa: ASSLVLAGIANNEQF
v_call: TRBV7-8
j_call: TRBJ2-1

cdr3_aa: ASSLAPNNNEQF
v_call: TRBV7-7
j_call: TRBJ2-1

cdr3_aa: ASSWGTSTDTQY
v_call: TRBV27
j_call: TRBJ2-3

cdr3_aa: ASSYGTVLGGTEAF
v_call: TRBV6-5
j_call: TRBJ1-1